The sequence of this T cell receptor beta chain was determined in a study of beta chain features in type 1 diabetes. Overall study findings and caveats: Lower insertion and higher deletion counts appeared at VDJ junctions in type 1 diabetes patients.

CDR1 SGHRS and CDR2 YFSETQ come from the germline V gene. Germline trimming cut 2 bases from V and 1 base from J; bases unmatched to any gene: 2. The CDR3 extends over 14 amino acids. Every isolated RNA sample was fully reverse transcribed, so sequencing captured expressed TCRB transcripts. An average near 3.57 million reads came from naive, central memory and regulatory T cell samples. Clones were read by immunoSEQ multiplex PCR, and TCRdb kept only the in-frame ones, dropping some. The data hold 970,000 or so clones, with roughly a sixth observed a single time. This clone was seen a few times. The antigen remains undetermined.

Sequences were obtained from naive CD4+ T cells from blood. The chain joins TRBV5-1 to TRBJ2-5, with TRBD1 matching 7 bases. The origin of this receptor is a woman between 18 and 29 years old in good health. Here the CDR3 reads CASSFTGAQETQYF. In nucleotides, the CDR3 is TGCGCCAGCAGCTTCACAGGGGCCCAAGAGACCCAGTACTTC.